This entry describes one T cell receptor beta chain. Its antigen is still unknown. Germline values: CDR1 DFQATT, CDR2 SNEGSKA (reference sequence). V lost 6 bases to trimming and J lost 3 bases, with 8 bases between them. The CDR3 is made up of 11 amino acids. The isolated RNA, all of it, was reverse transcribed, so expressed TCRB transcripts were what got sequenced. Method: immunoSEQ multiplex PCR; TCRdb's copy keeps in-frame clones and lacks some. This table holds 630,000 or so clones, roughly an eighth found once. The source of the sample is a study of beta chain features in type 1 diabetes. Study-level results: Among patients with Type 1 diabetes, TCRB CDR3s were moderately but significantly shorter in every one of the four CD4+ subsets.

This TCR was recovered from a man aged 18 to 29 with type 1 diabetes. The source material was naive CD4+ T cells from blood. V usage is TRBV20-1 and J usage is TRBJ2-5; D not resolved. The CDR3 coding sequence is TGCAGTGCGTATCGCGAAGAGACCCAGTACTTC. The encoded protein is CSAYREETQYF.